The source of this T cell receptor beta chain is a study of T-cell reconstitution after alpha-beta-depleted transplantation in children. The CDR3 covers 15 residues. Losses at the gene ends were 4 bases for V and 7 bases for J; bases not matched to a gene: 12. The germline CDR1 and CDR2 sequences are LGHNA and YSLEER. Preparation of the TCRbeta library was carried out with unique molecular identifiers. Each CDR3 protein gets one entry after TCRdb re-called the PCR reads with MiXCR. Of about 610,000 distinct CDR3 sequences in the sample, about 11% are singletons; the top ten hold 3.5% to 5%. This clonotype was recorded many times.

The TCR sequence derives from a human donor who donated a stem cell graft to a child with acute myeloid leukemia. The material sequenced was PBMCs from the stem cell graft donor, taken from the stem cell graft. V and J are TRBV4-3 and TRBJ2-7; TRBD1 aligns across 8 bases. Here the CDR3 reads CASSLGDRGLGEQYF. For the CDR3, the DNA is TGCGCCAGCAGCCTAGGTGACAGGGGCTTAGGGGAGCAGTACTTC.